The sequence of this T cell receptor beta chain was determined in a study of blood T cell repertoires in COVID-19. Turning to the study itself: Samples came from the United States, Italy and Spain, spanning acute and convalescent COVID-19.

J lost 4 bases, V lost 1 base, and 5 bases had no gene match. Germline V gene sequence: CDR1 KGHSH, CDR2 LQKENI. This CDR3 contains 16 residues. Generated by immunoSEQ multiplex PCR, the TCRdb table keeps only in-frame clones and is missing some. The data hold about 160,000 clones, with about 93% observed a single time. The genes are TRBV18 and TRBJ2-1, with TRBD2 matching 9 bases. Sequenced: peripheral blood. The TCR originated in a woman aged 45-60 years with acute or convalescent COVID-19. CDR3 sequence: CASSPRIAGDYNEQFF. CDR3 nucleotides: TGTGCCAGCTCACCACGGATAGCGGGAGATTACAATGAGCAGTTCTTC.